Listed here is a single T cell receptor beta chain. This specimen includes other DNA sequences encoding the same CDR3. This specimen comes from a study of cytomegalovirus exposure and HLA in healthy donors. The PCR used 60 Vbeta and 13 Jbeta primers. Here immunoSEQ multiplex PCR was the method, and the copy in TCRdb shows in-frame clones only, minus some. The table includes 60,000 to 75,000 clones, approximately 80% detected once. The CDR3 covers 14 residues. With 4 bases removed from V and 1 base from J, the gap between germline ends came to 10 bases. Germline V gene data show CDR1 as SGHRS and CDR2 as YFSETQ.

The sequenced sample was PBMCs. This clonotype was sampled from a young man in good health and CMV-seropositive. This chain uses TRBV5-1 with TRBJ2-3; D is possibly TRBD1 (6 bases). The CDR3 sequence: CASSLGQRTDTQYF. The DNA of the CDR3 is TGCGCCAGCAGCCTTGGACAGCGCACAGATACGCAGTATTTT.